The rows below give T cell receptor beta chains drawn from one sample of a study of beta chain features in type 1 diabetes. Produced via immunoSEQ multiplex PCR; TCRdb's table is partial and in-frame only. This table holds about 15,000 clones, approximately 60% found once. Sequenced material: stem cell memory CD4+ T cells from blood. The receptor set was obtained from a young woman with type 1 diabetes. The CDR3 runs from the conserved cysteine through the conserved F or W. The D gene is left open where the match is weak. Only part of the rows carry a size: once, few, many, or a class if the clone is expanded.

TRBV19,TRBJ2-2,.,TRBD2,CATDRRTSGTNTGELFF,TGTGCCACCGACCGAAGGACTAGCGGGACGAACACCGGGGAGCTGTTTTTT
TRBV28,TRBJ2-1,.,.,CASSPLGVSYNEQFF,TGTGCCAGCAGTCCCCTAGGGGTATCATACAATGAGCAGTTCTTC
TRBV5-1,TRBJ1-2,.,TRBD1,CASSSGTGGAIGYGYTF,TGCGCCAGCAGCTCAGGGACAGGGGGCGCGATAGGGTATGGCTACACCTTC
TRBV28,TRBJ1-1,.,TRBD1,CASRPWTGDATNTEAFF,TGTGCCAGCAGACCCTGGACAGGGGATGCCACGAACACTGAAGCTTTCTTT
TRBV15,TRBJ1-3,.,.,CATSRGARGNTIYF,TGTGCCACCAGCAGAGGGGCCAGGGGAAACACCATATATTTT
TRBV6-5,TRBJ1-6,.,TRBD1,CASSWGQGGTPLHF,TGTGCCAGCAGTTGGGGACAGGGAGGAACACCCCTCCACTTT
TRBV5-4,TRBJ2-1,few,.,CASSRAQGLDNEQFF,TGTGCCAGCAGCCGGGCGCAGGGGCTAGACAATGAGCAGTTCTTC
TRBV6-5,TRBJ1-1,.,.,CASSYNRQNTEAFF,TGTGCCAGCAGTTATAACCGACAGAACACTGAAGCTTTCTTT
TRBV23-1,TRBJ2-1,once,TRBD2,CASSQLRLADSYNEQFF,TGCGCCAGCAGTCAATTAAGGCTAGCGGACTCCTACAATGAGCAGTTCTTC
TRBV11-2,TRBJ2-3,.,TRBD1,CASSLLGQSTDTQYF,TGTGCCAGCAGCTTACTGGGACAGTCTACAGATACGCAGTATTTT
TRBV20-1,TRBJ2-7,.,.,CSAVAAYEQYF,TGCAGTGCTGTAGCGGCCTACGAGCAGTACTTC
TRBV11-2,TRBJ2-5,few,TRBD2,CATERGIAGFVETQYF,TGTGCCACCGAGCGGGGGATAGCGGGATTTGTAGAGACCCAGTACTTC
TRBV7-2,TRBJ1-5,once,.,CASSVSREQPQHF,TGTGCCAGCAGCGTCAGTCGGGAACAGCCCCAGCATTTT
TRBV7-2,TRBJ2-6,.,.,CASSLDRVDSGANVLTF,TGTGCCAGCAGCTTAGACAGGGTCGACTCTGGGGCCAACGTCCTGACTTTC
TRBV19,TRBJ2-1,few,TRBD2,CASSQRGNIPQFF,TGTGCCAGTAGCCAGCGGGGGAATATTCCCCAGTTCTTC
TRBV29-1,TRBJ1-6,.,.,CSPLLVWGQNNSPLHF,TGCAGCCCACTTCTGGTGTGGGGACAAAATAATTCACCCCTCCACTTT